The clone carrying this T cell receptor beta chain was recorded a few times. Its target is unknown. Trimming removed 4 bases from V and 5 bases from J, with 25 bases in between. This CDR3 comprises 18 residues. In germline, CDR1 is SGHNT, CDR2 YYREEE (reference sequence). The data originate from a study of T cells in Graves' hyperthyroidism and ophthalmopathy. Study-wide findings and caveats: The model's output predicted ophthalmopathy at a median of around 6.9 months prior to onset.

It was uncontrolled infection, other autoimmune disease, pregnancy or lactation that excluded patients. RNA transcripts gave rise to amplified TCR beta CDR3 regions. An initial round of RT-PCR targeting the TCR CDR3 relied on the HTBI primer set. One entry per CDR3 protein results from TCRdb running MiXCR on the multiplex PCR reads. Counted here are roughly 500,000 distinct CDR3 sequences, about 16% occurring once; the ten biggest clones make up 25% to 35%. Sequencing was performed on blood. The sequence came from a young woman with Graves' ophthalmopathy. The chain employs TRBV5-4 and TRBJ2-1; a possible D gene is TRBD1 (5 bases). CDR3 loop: CASSPYGPVGAFNNEQFF. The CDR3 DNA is TGTGCCAGCAGCCCCTACGGCCCCGTTGGGGCTTTTAACAATGAGCAGTTCTTC.